These 17 T cell receptor beta chains were all obtained from the same sample, sequenced in a study of stem cell transplantation in POMP-related autoinflammatory disease. The data were produced by immunoSEQ multiplex PCR, yet TCRdb's version contains in-frame clones alone and is incomplete. Among about 68,000 clones listed, approximately 91% were seen once. Material: CD4+ T cells from PBMCs, obtained after stem cell transplantation. These TCRs come from a human patient with POMP-related autoinflammation and immune dysregulation (PRAID). Some of the T cells may derive from the graft donor.

The CDR3 here is CASSLGGSVEAFF. CDR3 coding DNA: TGTGCCAGCAGCTTGGGGGGGTCAGTTGAAGCTTTCTTT. V usage is TRBV5-4 and J usage is TRBJ1-1; weak D call: TRBD1 (5 bases). Trimming left V 0 bases short and J 7 bases short, with 10 bases between. The germline CDR1 and CDR2 sequences are SGHNT and YYREEE (reference sequence). There are 13 residues in the CDR3.

The V call is TRBV5-1, the J call TRBJ1-1; perhaps TRBD1 as D (5 bases). CDR1 SGHRS and CDR2 YFSETQ come from the germline V gene. V lost 0 bases and J lost 6, with 12 bases in between. This CDR3 spans 14 amino acids. This chain's CDR3 is CASSLVREGAEAFF. The CDR3 region has the DNA TGCGCCAGCAGCTTGGTCAGGGAGGGCGCTGAAGCTTTCTTT.

This rearrangement joins TRBV5-1 to TRBJ2-2; D call uncertain. CDR1 is SGHRS and CDR2 is YFSETQ in the germline V gene. The CDR3 is made up of 14 amino acids. Between the trimmed V and J ends, which lost 0 bases and 1 base, there was a span of 4 bases. DNA of the CDR3: TGCGCCAGCAGCTTGGTTTGGAACACCGGGGAGCTGTTTTTT. Translation: CASSLVWNTGELFF.

V gene TRBV20-1 combines with J gene TRBJ1-2; D uncertain. The CDR3 spans 11 residues. V was trimmed by 3 bases and J by 7 bases, leaving 9 bases between them. The germline V gene has CDR1 DFQATT and CDR2 SNEGSKA (reference sequence). The CDR3 sequence is CSASLIFGYTF. DNA for the CDR3: TGCAGTGCTAGTTTAATCTTTGGCTACACCTTC.

The chain links TRBV19 to TRBJ2-2; D possibly corresponds to TRBD1 (5 bases). This CDR3 comprises 13 residues. Per germline, CDR1 LNHDA and CDR2 SQIVND (reference sequence). V lost 7 bases, J lost 1 base, and 7 bases lay in between. The CDR3 bases are TGTGCCAGTACTACAGGGAACACCGGGGAGCTGTTTTTT. Translation gives CASTTGNTGELFF.

The rearrangement joins TRBV10-1 to TRBJ1-4; no clear D gene. The germline V gene encodes CDR1 WNHNN and CDR2 SYGVQD (reference sequence). The CDR3 is 13 residues long. V lost 6 bases, J lost 0 bases, and 5 bases lay in between. Here the CDR3 reads CASRAATNEKLFF. As DNA, the CDR3 is TGCGCCAGCAGGGCAGCAACTAATGAAAAACTGTTTTTT.

CDR3 sequence (DNA): TGTGCCAGCAGCACACCGAGGGTGGGCGACAATTCACCCCTCCACTTT. Amino acids: CASSTPRVGDNSPLHF. This chain uses TRBV27 with TRBJ1-6; no clear D. The V gene lost 6 bases and the J gene lost 7 bases, with 19 bases spanning the gap. From germline, CDR1 is MNHEY and CDR2 SMNVEV (reference sequence). This CDR3 comprises 16 residues.

This chain uses TRBV5-1 with TRBJ1-1; D possibly corresponds to TRBD1 (5 bases). This CDR3 is built from 13 residues. The germline CDR1 and CDR2 sequences are SGHRS and YFSETQ. The V end lost 4 bases, the J end lost 4 bases, and 11 bases lay between the germline ends. CDR3 DNA sequence: TGCGCCAGCAGCCAGGGTGGGACCACTGAAGCTTTCTTT. This codes for CASSQGGTTEAFF.

J is TRBJ1-6 and V is TRBV19; possible D gene TRBD1, 6 bases. V was trimmed by 4 bases and J by 7 bases, leaving 11 bases between them. The CDR3 loop spans 14 amino acids. Germline loops: CDR1 LNHDA, CDR2 SQIVND (reference sequence). The CDR3 DNA reads TGTGCCAGTAGTACAGGGGTAGGAAATTCACCCCTCCACTTT. It encodes CASSTGVGNSPLHF.

The rearrangement uses TRBV28 and TRBJ2-3; 7 bases agree with TRBD2. The CDR3 loop spans 14 amino acids. Germline V CDR1 and CDR2: MDHEN, SYDVKM. After removal of 6 bases from V and 1 base from J, the junction contained 4 bases not matched to a gene. Here the CDR3 DNA reads TGTGCCAGCAGCCCGGGGAGGGGCACAGATACGCAGTATTTT. This gives the protein CASSPGRGTDTQYF.

In its sample, this clone was seen once. This chain uses TRBV10-2 with TRBJ1-5; tentative D call: TRBD1 (6 bases). Germline values: CDR1 WSHSY, CDR2 SAAADI. Trimming left V 4 bases short and J 11 bases short, with 21 bases between. The CDR3 sequence is 15 residues long. The CDR3 sequence is CASSGAGAGGLAQHF. Written as DNA, the CDR3 is TGCGCCAGCAGTGGGGCGGGGGCGGGGGGCCTGGCCCAGCATTTT.

The chain recombines TRBV4-1 with TRBJ1-1; D remains ambiguous. Trimming cost V 3 bases and J 5 bases, with 10 bases left between them. CDR1 and CDR2 from the germline V gene are MGHRA and YSYEKL. The CDR3 is made up of 13 amino acids. CDR3 protein: CASSQDPRTEAFF. DNA of the CDR3: TGCGCCAGCAGCCAGGACCCTCGGACTGAAGCTTTCTTT.

In its sample, this clone was seen once. The genes are TRBV10-2 and TRBJ2-7; 7 nucleotides line up with TRBD1. Germline assignment: CDR1 WSHSY and CDR2 SAAADI. The CDR3 runs to 14 residues. The J segment lost 4 bases and the V segment lost 4 bases, leaving 7 bases of the junction unmatched. The CDR3 reads CASSVRTGRYEQYF. For the CDR3, the DNA is TGCGCCAGCAGTGTGAGGACAGGACGATACGAGCAGTACTTC.

This chain uses TRBV7-2 with TRBJ1-4; D unresolved. V gave up 5 bases and J gave up 8 bases, with 9 bases separating them. Germline loops: CDR1 SGHTA, CDR2 FQGNSA. CDR3 length equals 12 residues. The CDR3 region has the DNA TGTGCCAGCAGCCCTTACAGAGAAAAACTGTTTTTT. Its protein is CASSPYREKLFF.

The chain carries TRBV14 and TRBJ1-1; TRBD1 matches 7 bases. The ends lost 1 base at V and 0 bases at J; junction bases unmatched: 5. Germline CDR1 and CDR2: SGHDN and FVKESK. The CDR3 is made up of 16 amino acids. CDR3 loop: CASSQGTGGLNTEAFF. The CDR3 DNA sequence: TGTGCCAGCAGCCAAGGGACAGGAGGTTTGAACACTGAAGCTTTCTTT. Supplemented by reference TRBV14 and TRBJ1-1, the full variable domain reads EAGVTQFPSHSVIEKGQTVTLRCDPISGHDNLYWYRRVMGKEIKFLLHFVKESKQDESGMPNNRFLAERTGGTYSTLKVQPAELEDSGVYFCASSQGTGGLNTEAFFGQGTRLTVV.

This chain joins TRBV5-1 and TRBJ2-5; 11 nucleotides line up with TRBD2. The CDR3 length is 15 residues. Germline V gives CDR1 SGHRS, CDR2 YFSETQ. The V and J ends lost 3 bases and 5 bases, in that order; junction bases with no gene match: 6. This chain's CDR3 is CASSSSGGKRETQYF. Here the CDR3 DNA reads TGCGCCAGCAGCTCTAGCGGGGGGAAAAGGGAGACCCAGTACTTC.

This sequence joins TRBV10-3 and TRBJ2-3, with D unresolved. Trimming removed 8 bases from V and 2 bases from J, with 14 bases in between. CDR1 and CDR2 from the germline V gene are ENHRY and SYGVKD. The CDR3 is made up of 14 amino acids. CDR3 DNA sequence: TGTGCCATCTCCCAGTTGGTCGCCACAGATACGCAGTATTTT. It encodes CAISQLVATDTQYF.